The rows below give T cell receptor beta chains drawn from one sample of a study of monozygotic twins with cystic fibrosis. The table came from immunoSEQ multiplex PCR; TCRdb's copy has only in-frame clones and leaves some out. This sample has tens of thousands of clones, with around 96% found just once. The sequenced material came from blood. The receptors come from a girl aged 2-9 years with cystic fibrosis. Each CDR3 is given with its conserved first and last residue. Fields, in order: clone size, D gene, V gene, J gene, CDR3 DNA, CDR3 protein. The D gene is left open where the match is weak. The size entry is marked missing in some rows and otherwise reads once, few, many or a size class.

.	.	TRBV27	TRBJ1-5	TGTGCCAGCAGTTTAGCAGGGAGCAATCAGCCCCAGCATTTT	CASSLAGSNQPQHF
.	.	TRBV10-3	TRBJ1-1	TGTGCCATCAGTGAGGGGTTGCTGGGTGAAGCTTTCTTT	CAISEGLLGEAFF
.	TRBD2	TRBV7-9	TRBJ2-7	TGTGCCAGCAGCCGCGGTGGGCTAGCGGTCTACGAGCAGTACTTC	CASSRGGLAVYEQYF
once	.	TRBV7-9	TRBJ1-2	TGTGCCGTTACATTATCCGTCTATGGCTACACCTTC	CAVTLSVYGYTF
once	TRBD1	TRBV7-8	TRBJ1-2	TGTGCCAGCAGCGGGAGAGGACAGGGACTATATGGCTACACCTTC	CASSGRGQGLYGYTF
.	TRBD2	TRBV2	TRBJ2-7	TGTGCCAGCAGCCAGGTGGGCGGGAGGGCGAGCGAGCAGTACTTC	CASSQVGGRASEQYF
.	.	TRBV4-1	TRBJ1-1	TGCGCCAGCAGCCACCGAACAGGGACTGAAGCTTTCTTT	CASSHRTGTEAFF
.	.	TRBV19	TRBJ1-5	TGTGCCAGTAACTTCGTCGGGATTAATCAGCCCCAGCATTTT	CASNFVGINQPQHF
.	.	TRBV20-1	TRBJ2-7	TGCAGTGCTAGGTCAGACTACGAGCAGTACTTC	CSARSDYEQYF
.	.	TRBV30	TRBJ1-2	TGTGCCTGGAGTTCAGGAAGTAACTATGGCTACACCTTC	CAWSSGSNYGYTF
once	TRBD2	TRBV6-5	TRBJ2-5	TGTGCCAGCAGTCGGCTAGCGGGGGGACAAGAGACCCAGTACTTC	CASSRLAGGQETQYF